Listed below are T cell receptor beta chains from one sample, sequenced in a study of beta chain features in type 1 diabetes. Libraries were prepared by immunoSEQ multiplex PCR; TCRdb keeps only in-frame clonotypes and omits some of them. This sample has some 250,000 clones, with roughly 14% found just once. The sample was naive CD4+ T cells from blood. Receptors were obtained from a man in his thirties or forties with type 1 diabetes. CDR3s include the opening cysteine and the closing phenylalanine or tryptophan. A D gene is named only where the DNA matches it firmly. Only some rows state a clone size, as once, few, many or a class for expanded clones.

d_gene: .; abundance: few; v_gene: TRBV5-4; j_gene: TRBJ2-5; CDR3nt: TGTGCCAGCAGGTCGTGGGGGCAGCAAGAGACCCAGTACTTC; CDR3aa: CASRSWGQQETQYF
d_gene: .; abundance: .; v_gene: TRBV9; j_gene: TRBJ2-3; CDR3nt: TGTGCCAGCAGCGTAGCGGGTAGCGCAGCCACAGATACGCAGTATTTT; CDR3aa: CASSVAGSAATDTQYF
d_gene: TRBD1; abundance: .; v_gene: TRBV27; j_gene: TRBJ1-1; CDR3nt: TGTGCCAGCACGCAAGGGGACAGACTGAACACTGAAGCTTTCTTT; CDR3aa: CASTQGDRLNTEAFF
d_gene: TRBD2; abundance: .; v_gene: TRBV9; j_gene: TRBJ2-5; CDR3nt: TGTGCCAGCAGCGTAGGGGGCCCTAGCGGGGGGCAAGAGACCCAGTACTTC; CDR3aa: CASSVGGPSGGQETQYF
d_gene: .; abundance: .; v_gene: TRBV9; j_gene: TRBJ2-1; CDR3nt: TGTGCCAGCAGCGTAGCCGCTAACAGTGGCGAGCAGTTCTTC; CDR3aa: CASSVAANSGEQFF
d_gene: TRBD2; abundance: .; v_gene: TRBV27; j_gene: TRBJ2-1; CDR3nt: TGTGCCAGCAGCGCAGCGGGACGCTCCTACAATGAGCAGTTCTTC; CDR3aa: CASSAAGRSYNEQFF
d_gene: TRBD1; abundance: .; v_gene: TRBV27; j_gene: TRBJ2-7; CDR3nt: TGTGCCAGCAGTTTAGCCGGGACAGGCTTCTACGAGCAGTACTTC; CDR3aa: CASSLAGTGFYEQYF
d_gene: .; abundance: .; v_gene: TRBV6-5; j_gene: TRBJ1-1; CDR3nt: TGTGCCAGCAGTTCCTTGGGAGTTGAAGCTTTCTTT; CDR3aa: CASSSLGVEAFF
d_gene: .; abundance: .; v_gene: TRBV9; j_gene: TRBJ2-7; CDR3nt: TGTGCCAGCAGCGCGGGACTCTACTACGAGCAGTACTTC; CDR3aa: CASSAGLYYEQYF
d_gene: .; abundance: few; v_gene: TRBV11-2; j_gene: TRBJ2-7; CDR3nt: TGTGCCAGCAGCTTAGTAGTCGGGTACTACGAGCAGTACTTC; CDR3aa: CASSLVVGYYEQYF
d_gene: .; abundance: .; v_gene: TRBV5-1; j_gene: TRBJ2-5; CDR3nt: TGCGCCAGCAGCTTTGGCGCGGATGAGACCCAGTACTTC; CDR3aa: CASSFGADETQYF
d_gene: TRBD1; abundance: few; v_gene: TRBV7-9; j_gene: TRBJ1-2; CDR3nt: TGTGCCAGCAGCTCGGAGGACAGGGCTGGGGGCTACACCTTC; CDR3aa: CASSSEDRAGGYTF
d_gene: .; abundance: .; v_gene: TRBV29-1; j_gene: TRBJ2-5; CDR3nt: TGCAGCGTTGATAAGCAGGAAGAGACCCAGTACTTC; CDR3aa: CSVDKQEETQYF
d_gene: .; abundance: few; v_gene: TRBV6-5; j_gene: TRBJ2-7; CDR3nt: TGTGCCAGCAACAAACAGGGCTACGAGCAGTACTTC; CDR3aa: CASNKQGYEQYF
d_gene: TRBD1; abundance: few; v_gene: TRBV7-9; j_gene: TRBJ1-1; CDR3nt: TGTGCCAGCAGCTTAGGGGCAGGGGGGATGGGCACTGAAGCTTTCTTT; CDR3aa: CASSLGAGGMGTEAFF
d_gene: TRBD1; abundance: .; v_gene: TRBV5-1; j_gene: TRBJ2-2; CDR3nt: TGCGCCAGCAGCCCCCGACAGGGTAGCACCGGGGAGCTGTTTTTT; CDR3aa: CASSPRQGSTGELFF
d_gene: TRBD1; abundance: .; v_gene: TRBV6-1; j_gene: TRBJ1-1; CDR3nt: TGTGCCAGCCAGGCAGGGGGGAATGGGAACACTGAAGCTTTCTTT; CDR3aa: CASQAGGNGNTEAFF
d_gene: .; abundance: once; v_gene: TRBV7-2; j_gene: TRBJ2-1; CDR3nt: TGTGCCAGCAGCTTAGAGGGGACTCGGTACAATGAGCAGTTCTTC; CDR3aa: CASSLEGTRYNEQFF
d_gene: TRBD2; abundance: .; v_gene: TRBV11-2; j_gene: TRBJ2-3; CDR3nt: TGTGCCAGCAGCTTATATCCGGGGGGGTCCACAGATACGCAGTATTTT; CDR3aa: CASSLYPGGSTDTQYF
d_gene: .; abundance: .; v_gene: TRBV27; j_gene: TRBJ1-6; CDR3nt: TGTGCCAGCAGCTTGGCGGCCCAATGGTCACCCCTCCACTTT; CDR3aa: CASSLAAQWSPLHF
d_gene: .; abundance: .; v_gene: TRBV5-4; j_gene: TRBJ1-2; CDR3nt: TGTGCCAGCAGCTTGGGCAGGGCAAGCTATGGCTACACCTTC; CDR3aa: CASSLGRASYGYTF
d_gene: .; abundance: .; v_gene: TRBV7-9; j_gene: TRBJ2-2; CDR3nt: TGTGCCAGCAGCTTAGTCGGGGTTGCCGGGGAGCTGTTTTTT; CDR3aa: CASSLVGVAGELFF
d_gene: .; abundance: .; v_gene: TRBV2; j_gene: TRBJ2-1; CDR3nt: TGTGCCAGCAGCTTAACGGGGGGCCCCAATGAGCAGTTCTTC; CDR3aa: CASSLTGGPNEQFF
d_gene: .; abundance: .; v_gene: TRBV4-2; j_gene: TRBJ1-1; CDR3nt: TGTGCCAGCAGCCCATACGGACAGTCTAGTAGAACTGAAGCTTTCTTT; CDR3aa: CASSPYGQSSRTEAFF
d_gene: .; abundance: .; v_gene: TRBV30; j_gene: TRBJ1-1; CDR3nt: TGTGCCTGGAGTGTACGCCGGGGAGGAGCTGAAGCTTTCTTT; CDR3aa: CAWSVRRGGAEAFF